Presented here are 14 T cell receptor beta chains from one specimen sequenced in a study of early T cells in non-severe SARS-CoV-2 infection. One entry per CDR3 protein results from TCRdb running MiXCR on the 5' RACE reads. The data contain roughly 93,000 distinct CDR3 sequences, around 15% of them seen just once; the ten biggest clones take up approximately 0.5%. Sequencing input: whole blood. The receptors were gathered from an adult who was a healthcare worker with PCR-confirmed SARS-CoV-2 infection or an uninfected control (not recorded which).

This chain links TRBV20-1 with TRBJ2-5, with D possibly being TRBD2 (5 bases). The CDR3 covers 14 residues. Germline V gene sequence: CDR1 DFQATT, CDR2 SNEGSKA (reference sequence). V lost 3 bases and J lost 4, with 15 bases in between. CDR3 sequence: CSASWASKRETQYF. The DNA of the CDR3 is TGCAGTGCTAGTTGGGCTAGCAAACGAGAGACCCAGTACTTC.

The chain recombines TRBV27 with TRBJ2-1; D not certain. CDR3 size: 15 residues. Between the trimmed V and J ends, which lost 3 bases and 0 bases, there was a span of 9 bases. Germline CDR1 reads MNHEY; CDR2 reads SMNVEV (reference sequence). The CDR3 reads CASSFQPSSYNEQFF. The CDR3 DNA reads TGTGCCAGCAGTTTCCAACCGAGCTCCTACAATGAGCAGTTCTTC.

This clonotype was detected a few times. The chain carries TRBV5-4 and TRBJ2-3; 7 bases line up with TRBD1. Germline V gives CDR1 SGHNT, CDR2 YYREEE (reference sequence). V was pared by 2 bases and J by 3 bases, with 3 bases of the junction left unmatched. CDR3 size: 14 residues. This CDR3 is CASSFRQGTDTQYF. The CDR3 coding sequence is TGTGCCAGCAGCTTTAGACAGGGTACAGATACGCAGTATTTT.

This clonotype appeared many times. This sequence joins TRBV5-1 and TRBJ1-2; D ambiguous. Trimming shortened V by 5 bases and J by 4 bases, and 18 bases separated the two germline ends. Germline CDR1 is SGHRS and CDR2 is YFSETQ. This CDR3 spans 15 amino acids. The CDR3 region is CASRKDPGEGYGYTF. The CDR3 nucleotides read TGCGCCAGCAGAAAAGATCCAGGAGAGGGCTATGGCTACACCTTC.

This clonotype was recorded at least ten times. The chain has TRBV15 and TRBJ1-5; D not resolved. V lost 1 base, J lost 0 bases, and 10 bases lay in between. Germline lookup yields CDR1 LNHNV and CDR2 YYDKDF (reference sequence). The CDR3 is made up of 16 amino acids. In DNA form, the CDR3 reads TGTGCCACCAGCAGAGTTTCAGGTTATAGCAATCAGCCCCAGCATTTT. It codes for CATSRVSGYSNQPQHF.

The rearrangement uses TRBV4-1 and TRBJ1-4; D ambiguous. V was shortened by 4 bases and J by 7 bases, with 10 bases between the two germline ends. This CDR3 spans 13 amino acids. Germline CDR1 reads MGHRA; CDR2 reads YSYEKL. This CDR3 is CASSRTNGEKLFF. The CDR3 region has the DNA TGCGCCAGCAGCCGAACGAACGGTGAAAAACTGTTTTTT.

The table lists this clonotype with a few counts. In DNA form, the CDR3 reads TGTGCCAGCAGTTTAACAGGTTTACCGAACACTGAAGCTTTCTTT. This codes for CASSLTGLPNTEAFF. The chain couples TRBV27 to TRBJ1-1; D might be TRBD1 (5 bases). V dropped 2 bases and J dropped 1 base, with 11 bases sitting between them. This CDR3 comprises 15 residues. Germline loops: CDR1 MNHEY, CDR2 SMNVEV (reference sequence).

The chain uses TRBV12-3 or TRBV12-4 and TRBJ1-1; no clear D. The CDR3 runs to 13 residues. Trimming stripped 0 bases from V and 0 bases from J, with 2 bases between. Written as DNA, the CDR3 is TGTGCCAGCAGTTTAGCGGTGAACACTGAAGCTTTCTTT. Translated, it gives CASSLAVNTEAFF.

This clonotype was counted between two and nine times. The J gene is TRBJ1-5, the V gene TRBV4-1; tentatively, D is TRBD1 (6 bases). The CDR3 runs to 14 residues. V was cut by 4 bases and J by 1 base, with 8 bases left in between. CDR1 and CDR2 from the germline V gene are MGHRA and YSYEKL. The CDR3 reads CASSRGQSNQPQHF. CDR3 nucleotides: TGCGCCAGCAGCCGCGGACAGAGCAATCAGCCCCAGCATTTT.

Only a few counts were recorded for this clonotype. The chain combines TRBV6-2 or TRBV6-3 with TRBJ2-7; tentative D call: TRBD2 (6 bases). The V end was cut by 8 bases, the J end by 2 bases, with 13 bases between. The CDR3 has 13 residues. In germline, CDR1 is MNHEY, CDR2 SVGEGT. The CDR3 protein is CASGMEGTYEQYV. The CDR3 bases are TGTGCCAGCGGTATGGAGGGGACCTACGAGCAGTACGTC.

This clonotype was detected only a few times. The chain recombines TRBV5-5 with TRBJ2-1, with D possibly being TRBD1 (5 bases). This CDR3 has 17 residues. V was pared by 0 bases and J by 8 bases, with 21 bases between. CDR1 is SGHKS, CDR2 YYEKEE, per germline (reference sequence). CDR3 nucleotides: TGTGCCAGCAGCTTGGCGTGGGAAAGGGGCCGGTCCCATGAGCAGTTCTTC. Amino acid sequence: CASSLAWERGRSHEQFF.

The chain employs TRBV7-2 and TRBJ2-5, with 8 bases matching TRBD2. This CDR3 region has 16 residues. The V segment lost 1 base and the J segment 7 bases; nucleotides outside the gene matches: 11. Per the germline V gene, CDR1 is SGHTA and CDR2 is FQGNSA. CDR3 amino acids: CASSLGPAGAQRTQYF. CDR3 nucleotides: TGTGCCAGCAGCTTAGGCCCAGCGGGGGCCCAGAGGACCCAGTACTTC.

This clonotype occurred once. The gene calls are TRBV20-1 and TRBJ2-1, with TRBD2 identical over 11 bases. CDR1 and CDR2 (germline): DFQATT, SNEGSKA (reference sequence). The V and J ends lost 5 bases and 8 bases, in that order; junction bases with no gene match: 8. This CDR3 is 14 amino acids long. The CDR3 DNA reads TGCAGTGCTGTTAGCGGGGGGGCTCCTGATGAGCAGTTCTTC. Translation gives CSAVSGGAPDEQFF.

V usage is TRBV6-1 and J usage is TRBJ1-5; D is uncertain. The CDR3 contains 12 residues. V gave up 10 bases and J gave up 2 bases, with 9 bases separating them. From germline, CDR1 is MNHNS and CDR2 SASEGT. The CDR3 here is CATRVGNQPQHF. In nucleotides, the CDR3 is TGTGCCACCCGAGTAGGCAATCAGCCCCAGCATTTT.